The rows below give T cell receptor beta chains drawn from one sample of a study of shared clonotypes between healthy human individuals. The assay was immunoSEQ multiplex PCR, and TCRdb's table has in-frame clones only and misses some. Seen here are hundreds of thousands of clones, about 96% observed once, and the top ten hold 0.11%. The sequencing input was naive CD8+ T cells sorted from blood. The source of these receptors is a woman aged 25 to 39 in good health. Each CDR3 is given with its conserved first and last residue. The D gene is left open where the match is weak. Clone size is given for some rows only: seen once, a few or many times, or a class if the clone is expanded.

.	TRBJ2-7	.	TRBV7-6	TGTGCCAGCAGCTCAGGAGGTGGGGACCCCGCCTACGAGCAGTACTTC	CASSSGGGDPAYEQYF
once	TRBJ1-1	TRBD1	TRBV6-1	TGTGCCAGCAGTGGGGACAGGATAGGGAACACTGAAGCTTTCTTT	CASSGDRIGNTEAFF
.	TRBJ1-4	.	TRBV5-4	TGTGCCAGCGGTACAGCAACTAATGAAAAACTGTTTTTT	CASGTATNEKLFF
.	TRBJ2-3	.	TRBV27	TGTGCCAGCAGTTTATTGGGTAGCGGAAGCACAGATACGCAGTATTTT	CASSLLGSGSTDTQYF
.	TRBJ2-7	.	TRBV28	TGTGCCAGCAGTCTAGACAGGATCTTCGAGCAGTACTTC	CASSLDRIFEQYF
.	TRBJ2-7	.	TRBV6-1	TGTGCCAGCAGTGTAACCCCCGGGACCTATGGAGGTTACGAGCAGTACTTC	CASSVTPGTYGGYEQYF
.	TRBJ1-5	.	TRBV28	TGTGCCAGCAGTTTGGACCTGGCTACCGATCAGCCCCAGCATTTT	CASSLDLATDQPQHF
.	TRBJ2-3	.	TRBV28	TGTGCCAGCAGTTATGGACTGGCGGAGGAGCAGTATTTT	CASSYGLAEEQYF
.	TRBJ1-1	.	TRBV5-6	TGTGCCAGCAGCTTATCAGTGAACACTGAAGCTTTCTTT	CASSLSVNTEAFF
.	TRBJ2-5	.	TRBV7-8	TGTGCCAGCAGCTTAACCCAAGAGACCCAGTACTTC	CASSLTQETQYF
.	TRBJ1-3	.	TRBV9	TGTGCCAGCAGCGCGGACACGGGCACTGGAAACACCATATATTTT	CASSADTGTGNTIYF
few	TRBJ2-7	.	TRBV5-4	TGTGCCAGCAGCTTGGAGCTAACCTACGAGCAGTACTTC	CASSLELTYEQYF
.	TRBJ1-5	TRBD1	TRBV28	TGTGCCAGCAGGGACAGGGAGGGTAATCAGCCCCAGCATTTT	CASRDREGNQPQHF
.	TRBJ2-7	TRBD2	TRBV28	TGTGCCAGCAGTTTGATTAGCGGGAGCGCCTACGAGCAGTACTTC	CASSLISGSAYEQYF
.	TRBJ2-3	TRBD1	TRBV2	TGTGCCAGCAGCGCAGGGGGCCCAGATACGCAGTATTTT	CASSAGGPDTQYF
.	TRBJ1-2	.	TRBV28	TGTGCCAGCAGTTTCGGGGGGGCGGACGGCTACACCTTC	CASSFGGADGYTF
.	TRBJ2-2	.	TRBV5-1	TGCGCCACCAGGCCCGACGGCACCCAATCCGGGGAGCTGTTTTTT	CATRPDGTQSGELFF
.	TRBJ2-7	TRBD2	TRBV2	TGTGCCAGCAGTGATGGCAGAGCTAGCGGGACCTACGAGCAGTACTTC	CASSDGRASGTYEQYF
once	TRBJ2-1	TRBD1	TRBV25-1	TGTGCCAGCACGGACAGGGTCGATGAGCAGTTCTTC	CASTDRVDEQFF
.	TRBJ1-5	TRBD1	TRBV5-8	TGTGCCAGCATCCAGGGGGAGAACAATCAGCCCCAGCATTTT	CASIQGENNQPQHF
.	TRBJ2-7	.	TRBV7-9	TGTGCCAGCAGCTTAGCGGCACACTACGAGCAGTACTTC	CASSLAAHYEQYF
once	TRBJ2-3	.	TRBV28	TGTGCCAGCAGTGAGGAGACACTGTTGATTACAGATACGCAGTATTTT	CASSEETLLITDTQYF
.	TRBJ2-5	.	TRBV9	TGTGCCAGCAGCGTAGGTTGGGCAGAGACCCAGTACTTC	CASSVGWAETQYF
.	TRBJ2-7	.	TRBV27	TGTGCCAGCAGTTCCTTCCGAAACTCCTACGAGCAGTACTTC	CASSSFRNSYEQYF
.	TRBJ2-7	.	TRBV2	TGTGCCAGCGGCCGGGACGGAGCCTTC	CASGRDGAF
.	TRBJ1-2	.	TRBV9	TGTGCCAGCAGCGCAGCGCAGGGGTGGAATGGCTACACCTTC	CASSAAQGWNGYTF
.	TRBJ2-1	TRBD2	TRBV28	TGTGCCAGCAGCCACTTAGCGGGAGGTTACAATGAGCAGTTCTTC	CASSHLAGGYNEQFF
.	TRBJ1-2	.	TRBV5-1	TGCGCCAGCAGCGCCAATGGCGAACACTATGGCTACACCTTC	CASSANGEHYGYTF
.	TRBJ1-5	.	TRBV28	TGTGCCAGCAGCCTTACGGCAGGTAGCAATCAGCCCCAGCATTTT	CASSLTAGSNQPQHF
.	TRBJ1-2	.	TRBV6-5	TGTGCCAGCAGTCGCACAACGGGAAATCTCGGCTACACCTTC	CASSRTTGNLGYTF
.	TRBJ2-5	TRBD2	TRBV27	TGTGCCAGCAGTTTATGGGGGGGAAGACAAGAGACCCAGTACTTC	CASSLWGGRQETQYF
.	TRBJ2-1	TRBD1	TRBV4-1	TGCGCCAGCAGCCAAGTAGCCTCCGGGACAGCCTCCTACAATGAGCAGTTCTTC	CASSQVASGTASYNEQFF
.	TRBJ2-1	TRBD2	TRBV28	TGTGCCAGCAGTTCGGGACTAGCGGGGGAGCTTTGGGACAATGAGCAGTTCTTC	CASSSGLAGELWDNEQFF
.	TRBJ1-1	.	TRBV5-5	TGTGCCAGCAGCCCCGCGGGGTGGGCGCGGAACACTGAAGCTTTCTTT	CASSPAGWARNTEAFF
.	TRBJ2-7	.	TRBV4-2	TGTGCCAGCAGCTTCGGGGCCTACTACGAGCAGTACTTC	CASSFGAYYEQYF
.	TRBJ2-7	TRBD1	TRBV19	TGTGCCAGTAGTTGGCAGGGGGTCTCCTACGAGCAGTACTTC	CASSWQGVSYEQYF
.	TRBJ2-7	.	TRBV7-8	TGTGCCAGCAGCACCGGGACAACGGGGTTCTACGAGCAGTACTTC	CASSTGTTGFYEQYF
.	TRBJ1-2	TRBD1	TRBV9	TGTGCCAGCAGCGCACAGGGGGCTCAGCCGGAAAATGGCTACACCTTC	CASSAQGAQPENGYTF
.	TRBJ2-1	.	TRBV19	TGTGCCAGTGCTACACCTGATCTACCCAATGAGCAGTTCTTC	CASATPDLPNEQFF
.	TRBJ1-2	TRBD1	TRBV6-1	TGTGCCAGCAGTGAACAGGGGGGACACTATGGCTACACCTTC	CASSEQGGHYGYTF
.	TRBJ2-1	.	TRBV28	TGTGCCAGCTCCTCAGAAGTGGGAGGTAAGAGATACAATGAGCAGTTCTTC	CASSSEVGGKRYNEQFF
.	TRBJ2-7	.	TRBV5-6	TGTGCCAGCGGCTCTGAGCGCTCCTACGAGCAGTACTTC	CASGSERSYEQYF
.	TRBJ2-7	.	TRBV5-1	TGCGCCAGCAGCCTCGACCTCGGACCGAAAAAAAACTACGAGCAGTACTTC	CASSLDLGPKKNYEQYF
.	TRBJ2-7	TRBD2	TRBV30	TGTGCCTGGAGTGAGCTAGCGGGACCCTACGAGCAGTACTTC	CAWSELAGPYEQYF
.	TRBJ2-7	TRBD1	TRBV28	TGTGCCAGCACCCCTGACAGGGCTCACGAGCAGTACTTC	CASTPDRAHEQYF
.	TRBJ1-4	.	TRBV27	TGTGCCAGCAGTACGACCCCTGTAGTGGAAAAACTGTTTTTT	CASSTTPVVEKLFF
.	TRBJ2-2	TRBD1	TRBV27	TGTGCCAGCAGCCGTCGACAGGGCTCCGGGGAGCTGTTTTTT	CASSRRQGSGELFF
few	TRBJ1-3	.	TRBV7-6	TGTGCCAGCGGGGCCGTTGGAAACACCATATATTTT	CASGAVGNTIYF
.	TRBJ1-1	TRBD1	TRBV19	TGTGCCAGTAGTATATACCTGAACAGGGGACCGAACACTGAAGCTTTCTTT	CASSIYLNRGPNTEAFF
.	TRBJ2-1	.	TRBV27	TGTGCCAGCAGTTTCAGCTCCTACAATGAGCAGTTCTTC	CASSFSSYNEQFF
.	TRBJ2-2	TRBD2	TRBV5-5	TGTGCCAGCGGGAGGGCGAACACCGGGGAGCTGTTTTTT	CASGRANTGELFF
.	TRBJ2-5	.	TRBV29-1	TGCAGCGTCGTTGAGGCGAACCCTCAAGAGACCCAGTACTTC	CSVVEANPQETQYF
.	TRBJ2-7	TRBD1	TRBV19	TGTGCCAGTAGTATAACCAGGGGGAGCTCCTACGAGCAGTACTTC	CASSITRGSSYEQYF
.	TRBJ2-2	.	TRBV4-1	TGCGCCAGCAGCCAAGGACAGGCCACCGGGGAGCTGTTTTTT	CASSQGQATGELFF